This entry concerns a single TCR beta chain. Its specificity is unknown. A much larger clone lies one base from this, so it may be a read error. The data originate from a study of T cells in Graves' hyperthyroidism and ophthalmopathy. The study, taken as a whole, reports: Progression to ophthalmopathy was predicted a median of roughly 6.6 months early.

The TCR beta CDR3 regions underwent amplification using RNA transcripts as the source. HTBI primers were used for first-round RT-PCR of the TCR CDR3. TCRdb re-called the multiplex PCR reads through MiXCR, storing one row per CDR3 protein. The top ten hold just under 8.5% of the sample, which has hundreds of thousands of distinct CDR3 sequences, around 45% seen once. V was trimmed by 5 bases and J by 5 bases, leaving 13 bases between them. Per the germline V gene, CDR1 is SGHRS and CDR2 is YFSETQ. The CDR3 consists of 13 residues. Each diagnosis drew on symptoms, thyroxine, TRAb, thyroid ultrasound and orbital computed tomography findings.

This chain joins TRBV5-1 and TRBJ1-1; D uncertain. The source of this sequence is a woman under 30 with Graves' hyperthyroidism. Sequenced: peripheral blood or thyroid tissue (not recorded which). The CDR3 nucleotides are TGCGCCAGCAGGATCCTGGGAGGGACTGAAGCTTTCTTT. Amino acid sequence: CASRILGGTEAFF.